This TCR beta chain originates from a study of T cell responses to AZD1222 COVID-19 vaccine. Turning to the study itself: Analysis merged second doses at about 4 or about 12 weeks.

Germline V gene data show CDR1 as SGHDN and CDR2 as FVKESK. The V gene end was trimmed by 4 bases and the J gene end by 0 bases; junction bases not matched to a gene: 5. This CDR3 has 16 residues. Points on this clone: Antigen specificity is unknown.

Sequencing used immunoSEQ multiplex PCR; TCRdb keeps in-frame clones, though not all of them. The repertoire consists of under 150,000 clones, with under 95% occurring once and the leading ten covering roughly 3.1%. Findings of the study overall: Unmutated variant regions are reportedly targeted by nearly half of spike-specific TCRs. Dominant CD4 TCR responses targeted spike regions 160-218 and 743-854.

The TCR comes from an adult in good health. The sequencing used peripheral blood, collected on day 0 of AZD1222 vaccination. The chain couples TRBV14 to TRBJ2-7; 11 nucleotides agree with TRBD2. The CDR3 loop reads CASSPSGGLSSYEQYF. DNA for the CDR3: TGTGCCAGCAGCCCTAGCGGGGGGCTAAGCTCCTACGAGCAGTACTTC.